This T cell receptor (beta chain) was retrieved from a study of identical twins. This clonotype turned up a few times. TCRdb processed the 5' RACE reads anew with MiXCR; each CDR3 protein has one entry. Of around 530,000 distinct CDR3 sequences listed, about 16% are singletons. These data were likewise used in another study, on yellow fever vaccine responses in identical twins.

Sequencing was done on a sample of CD4+ T cells sorted from blood. The sequence derives from a woman aged 18-29 years in good health.

The CDR3 nucleotides are TGTGCCAGCAGCCCGCCTCGGACAGTCACAGATACGCAGTATTTT. Protein sequence: CASSPPRTVTDTQYF. The rearrangement links TRBV4-2 to TRBJ2-3, with a weak D call TRBD1 (6 bases). The CDR3 is 15 residues long. V was clipped by 4 bases and J by 2 bases, with 13 bases between them. Germline values: CDR1 LGHNA, CDR2 YNFKEQ.